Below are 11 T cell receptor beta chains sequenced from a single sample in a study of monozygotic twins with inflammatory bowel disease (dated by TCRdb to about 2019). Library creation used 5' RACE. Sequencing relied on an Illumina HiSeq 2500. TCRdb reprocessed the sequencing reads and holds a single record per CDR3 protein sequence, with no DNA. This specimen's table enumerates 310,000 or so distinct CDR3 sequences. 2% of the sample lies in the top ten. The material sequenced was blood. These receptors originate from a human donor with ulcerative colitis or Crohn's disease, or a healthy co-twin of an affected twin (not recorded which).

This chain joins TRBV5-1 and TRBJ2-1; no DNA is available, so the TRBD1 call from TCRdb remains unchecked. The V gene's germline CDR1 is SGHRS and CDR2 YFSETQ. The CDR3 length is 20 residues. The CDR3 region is CASSLDPGTRILASGNEQFF.

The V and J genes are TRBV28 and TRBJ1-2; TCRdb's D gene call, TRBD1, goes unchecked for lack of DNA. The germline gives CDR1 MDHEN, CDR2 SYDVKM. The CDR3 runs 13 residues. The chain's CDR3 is CASKIDRAYGYTF.

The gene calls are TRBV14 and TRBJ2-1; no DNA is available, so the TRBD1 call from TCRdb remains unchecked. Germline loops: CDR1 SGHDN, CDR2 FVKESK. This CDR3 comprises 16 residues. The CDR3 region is CASSLSGGFTYNEQFF.

CDR3: CAIEGQGSERKFF. This rearrangement joins TRBV10-3 to TRBJ2-1; TCRdb calls TRBD1, which cannot be checked without DNA. The CDR3 length is 13 residues. Germline V gene sequence: CDR1 ENHRY, CDR2 SYGVKD.

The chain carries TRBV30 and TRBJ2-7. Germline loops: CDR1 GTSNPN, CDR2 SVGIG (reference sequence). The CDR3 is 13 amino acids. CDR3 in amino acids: CAWSDQVHYEQYF.

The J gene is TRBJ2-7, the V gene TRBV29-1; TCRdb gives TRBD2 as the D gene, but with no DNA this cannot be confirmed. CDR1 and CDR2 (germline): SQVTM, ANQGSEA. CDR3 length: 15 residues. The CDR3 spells CSVVREGPSSYEQYF.

CDR3 protein: CASMVSGGAQTQYF. J is TRBJ2-5 and V is TRBV12-3 or TRBV12-4; the TRBD2 assignment by TCRdb is unverifiable without DNA. The CDR3 contains 14 residues.

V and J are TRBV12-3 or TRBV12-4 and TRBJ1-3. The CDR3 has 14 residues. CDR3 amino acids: CASSLQYSGNTIYF.

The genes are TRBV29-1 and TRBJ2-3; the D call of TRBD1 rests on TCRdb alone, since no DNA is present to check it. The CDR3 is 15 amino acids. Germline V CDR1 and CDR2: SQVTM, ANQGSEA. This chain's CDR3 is CSVTFLGGSTDTQYF.

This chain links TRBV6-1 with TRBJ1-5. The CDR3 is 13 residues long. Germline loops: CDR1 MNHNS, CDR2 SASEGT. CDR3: CASNQAFNQPQHF.

CDR3 protein: CASSQEWRQGYSPLHF. The genes are TRBV4-2 and TRBJ1-6. This CDR3 comprises 16 residues. CDR1 and CDR2 from the germline V gene are LGHNA and YNFKEQ.